This TCR beta chain was observed in a study of blood T cell repertoires in COVID-19. Study-wide context: The United States, Italy and Spain were the sources of the acute and convalescent COVID-19 samples. From T cells, B-cell-depleted T cells, or PBMCs came the material, which was cDNA or gDNA.

Original handling: Estimated nucleated cell counts came from reference gene primer amplification. Sequencing used immunoSEQ multiplex PCR; TCRdb keeps in-frame clones, though not all of them. V, J and clone size reflect that table, while D and trimming were determined from the DNA. The sample lists tens of thousands of clones, around 73% occurring once. Germline V CDR1 and CDR2: LGHDT, YNNKEL (reference sequence). The CDR3 is made up of 15 amino acids. The J segment lost 8 bases and the V segment lost 6 bases, leaving 13 bases of the junction unmatched. This TCR came from an elderly man with acute or convalescent COVID-19. The chain joins TRBV3-1 (or the pseudogene TRBV3-2) to TRBJ1-2; 9 bases match TRBD1. The specimen sequenced was peripheral blood. The CDR3 here is CASSRQGGAIRGYTF. CDR3 bases: TGTGCCAGCAGTCGACAGGGGGGCGCTATTAGAGGCTACACCTTC.